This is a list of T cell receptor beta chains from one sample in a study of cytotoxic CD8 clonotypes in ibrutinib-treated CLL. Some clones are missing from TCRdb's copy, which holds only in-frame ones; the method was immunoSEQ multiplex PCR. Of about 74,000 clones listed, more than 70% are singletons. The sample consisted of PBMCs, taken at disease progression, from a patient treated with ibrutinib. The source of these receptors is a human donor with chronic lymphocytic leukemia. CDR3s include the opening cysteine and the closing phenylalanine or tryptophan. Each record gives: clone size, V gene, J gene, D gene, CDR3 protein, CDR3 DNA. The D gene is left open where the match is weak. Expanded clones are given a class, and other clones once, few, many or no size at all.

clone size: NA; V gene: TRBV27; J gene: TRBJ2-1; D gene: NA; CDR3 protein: CASSFVIGTTYNEQFF; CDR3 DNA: TGTGCCAGCAGTTTTGTTATCGGGACGACCTACAATGAGCAGTTCTTC
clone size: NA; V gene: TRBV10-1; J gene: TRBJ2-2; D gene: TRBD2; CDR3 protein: CASSDLSGGPQNTGELFF; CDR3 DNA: TGCGCCAGCAGTGACCTTAGCGGGGGTCCGCAAAACACCGGGGAGCTGTTTTTT
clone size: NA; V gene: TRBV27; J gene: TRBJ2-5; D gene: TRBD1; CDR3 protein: CASSATGGEWSQETQYF; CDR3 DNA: TGTGCCAGCAGTGCAACAGGGGGCGAGTGGAGCCAAGAGACCCAGTACTTC
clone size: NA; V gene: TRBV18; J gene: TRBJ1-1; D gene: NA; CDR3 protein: CASSPLRGGTEAFF; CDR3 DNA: TGTGCCAGCTCACCCCTCCGGGGTGGCACTGAAGCTTTCTTT
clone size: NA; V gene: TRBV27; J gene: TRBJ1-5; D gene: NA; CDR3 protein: CATLRPVSNQPQHF; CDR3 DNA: TGTGCCACACTCCGTCCGGTTAGCAATCAGCCCCAGCATTTT
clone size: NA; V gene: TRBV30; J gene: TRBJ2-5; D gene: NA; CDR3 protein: CAWSVAEETQYF; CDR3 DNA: TGTGCCTGGAGTGTAGCGGAAGAGACCCAGTACTTC
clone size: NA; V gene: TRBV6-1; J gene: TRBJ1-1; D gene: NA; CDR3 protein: CASIKSRGDTEAFF; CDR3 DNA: TGTGCCAGCATTAAGTCGAGGGGGGACACTGAAGCTTTCTTT
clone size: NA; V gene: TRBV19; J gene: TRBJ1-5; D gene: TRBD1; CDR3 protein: CASSMSGDRGPNQPQHF; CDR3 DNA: TGTGCCAGTAGTATGTCGGGGGACAGGGGGCCCAATCAGCCCCAGCATTTT
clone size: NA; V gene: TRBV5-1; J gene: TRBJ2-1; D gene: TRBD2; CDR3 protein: CASSHATPGLAGSSYNEQFF; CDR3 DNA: TGCGCCAGCAGTCACGCTACACCGGGACTAGCGGGAAGCTCCTACAATGAGCAGTTCTTC
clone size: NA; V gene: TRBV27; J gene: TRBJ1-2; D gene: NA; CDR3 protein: CASKQTRGFYGYTF; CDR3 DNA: TGTGCCAGCAAACAAACGAGGGGCTTCTATGGCTACACCTTC
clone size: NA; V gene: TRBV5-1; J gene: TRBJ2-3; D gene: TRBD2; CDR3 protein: CASSRGLATPDTQYF; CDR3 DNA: TGCGCCAGCAGCCGGGGACTAGCGACCCCAGATACGCAGTATTTT
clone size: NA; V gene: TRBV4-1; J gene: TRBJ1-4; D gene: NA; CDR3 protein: CASSLSPGPTNEKLFF; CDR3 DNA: TGCGCCAGCAGCCTAAGCCCGGGACCAACTAATGAAAAACTGTTTTTT
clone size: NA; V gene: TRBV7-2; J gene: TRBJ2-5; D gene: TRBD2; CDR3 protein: CASRPGTSGSETQYF; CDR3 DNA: TGTGCCAGCAGACCGGGGACTAGCGGGAGTGAGACCCAGTACTTC
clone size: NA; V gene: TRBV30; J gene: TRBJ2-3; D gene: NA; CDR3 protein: CAWSGPTLLATRGTDTQYF; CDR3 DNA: TGTGCCTGGAGTGGTCCCACTCTGTTAGCGACCCGGGGCACAGATACGCAGTATTTT
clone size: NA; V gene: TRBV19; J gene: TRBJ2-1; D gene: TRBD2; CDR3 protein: CASSPLLAGYNEQFF; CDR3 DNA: TGTGCCAGTAGCCCTTTACTAGCGGGATACAATGAGCAGTTCTTC
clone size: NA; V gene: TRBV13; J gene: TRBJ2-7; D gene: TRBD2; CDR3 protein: CASSQTSGSEGEQYF; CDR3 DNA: TGTGCCAGCAGTCAAACTAGCGGGAGCGAAGGCGAGCAGTACTTC
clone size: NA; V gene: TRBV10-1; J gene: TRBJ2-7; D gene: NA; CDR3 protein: CASSGGGDSYEQYF; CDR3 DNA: TGCGCCAGCAGTGGTGGGGGTGACTCCTACGAGCAGTACTTC
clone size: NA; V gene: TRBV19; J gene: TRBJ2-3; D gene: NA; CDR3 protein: CASREGSGDTQYF; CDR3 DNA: TGTGCCAGTAGAGAGGGGTCTGGAGATACGCAGTATTTT
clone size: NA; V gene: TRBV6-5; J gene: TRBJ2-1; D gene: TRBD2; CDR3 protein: CASSYSLLAGYNEQFF; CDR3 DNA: TGTGCCAGCAGTTACTCGCTGCTAGCGGGATACAATGAGCAGTTCTTC
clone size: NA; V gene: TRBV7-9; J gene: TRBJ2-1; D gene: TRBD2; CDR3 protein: CASTNGGSYNEQFF; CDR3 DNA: TGTGCCAGCACCAACGGGGGGTCCTACAATGAGCAGTTCTTC
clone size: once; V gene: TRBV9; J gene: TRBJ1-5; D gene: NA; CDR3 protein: CASSVGENLPQHF; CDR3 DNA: TGTGCCAGCAGCGTGGGGGAAAATTTGCCCCAGCATTTT
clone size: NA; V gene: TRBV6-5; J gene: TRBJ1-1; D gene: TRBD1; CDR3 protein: CASSWDRNTEAFF; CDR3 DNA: TGTGCCAGCAGTTGGGACAGAAACACTGAAGCTTTCTTT
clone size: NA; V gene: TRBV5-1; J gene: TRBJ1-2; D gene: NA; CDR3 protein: CASSLWDGYGYTF; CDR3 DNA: TGCGCCAGCAGCCTCTGGGACGGGTATGGCTACACCTTC
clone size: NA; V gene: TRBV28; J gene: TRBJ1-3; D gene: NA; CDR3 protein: CASSLSGETGNTIYF; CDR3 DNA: TGTGCCAGCAGTTTAAGCGGGGAGACTGGAAACACCATATATTTT
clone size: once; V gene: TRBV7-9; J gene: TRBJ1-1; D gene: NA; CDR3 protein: CASSSAPNTEAFF; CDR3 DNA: TGTGCCAGCAGCTCAGCACCAAACACTGAAGCTTTCTTT
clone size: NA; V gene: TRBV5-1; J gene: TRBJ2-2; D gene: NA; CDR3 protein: CASSLGDTTTGELFF; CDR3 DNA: TGCGCCAGCAGCTTGGGGGACACCACTACCGGGGAGCTGTTTTTT
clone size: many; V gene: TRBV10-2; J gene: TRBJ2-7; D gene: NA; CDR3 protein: CASSLRDHEQYF; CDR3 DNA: TGCGCCAGCAGTCTACGGGACCACGAGCAGTACTTC
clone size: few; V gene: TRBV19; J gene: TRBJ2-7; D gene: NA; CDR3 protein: CASSGGLSEQYF; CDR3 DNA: TGTGCCAGTAGTGGAGGACTATCGGAGCAGTACTTC